This TCR beta chain was recorded in a study of long-term antiretroviral therapy in people with HIV. The immunoSEQ assay was v3.0, run at survey level. Some clones are missing from TCRdb's copy, which holds only in-frame ones; the method was immunoSEQ multiplex PCR. The profile shows around 21,000 clones, more than 75% of them singletons. Trimming left V 1 base short and J 5 bases short, with 5 bases between. The germline gives CDR1 SGHAT, CDR2 FQNNGV. This CDR3 contains 12 residues. The J gene is TRBJ2-5, the V gene TRBV11-2; D is unclear. This TCR was recovered from a man between 60 and 70 years old with HIV. This sample comprised unsorted PBMCs, obtained 2.3 years after starting antiretroviral therapy. The CDR3 loop reads CASSLVGETQYF. The CDR3 bases are TGTGCCAGCAGCTTAGTGGGGGAGACCCAGTACTTC.